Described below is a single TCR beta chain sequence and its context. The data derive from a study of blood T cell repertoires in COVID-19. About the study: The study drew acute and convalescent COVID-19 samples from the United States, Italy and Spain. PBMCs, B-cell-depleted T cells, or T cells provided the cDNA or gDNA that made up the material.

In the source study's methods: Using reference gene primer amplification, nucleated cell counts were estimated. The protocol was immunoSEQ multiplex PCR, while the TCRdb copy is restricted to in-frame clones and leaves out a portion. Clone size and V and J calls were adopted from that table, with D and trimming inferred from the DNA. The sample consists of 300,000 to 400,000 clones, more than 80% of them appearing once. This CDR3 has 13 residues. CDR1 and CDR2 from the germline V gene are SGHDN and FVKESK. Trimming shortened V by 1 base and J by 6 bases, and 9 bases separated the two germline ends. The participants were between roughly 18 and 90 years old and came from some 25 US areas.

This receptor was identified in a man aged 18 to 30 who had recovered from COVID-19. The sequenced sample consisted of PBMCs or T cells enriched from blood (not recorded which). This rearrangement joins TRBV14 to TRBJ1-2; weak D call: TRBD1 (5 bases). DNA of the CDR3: TGTGCCAGCAGCCAAGTAGGGGTCCATGGCTACACCTTC. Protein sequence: CASSQVGVHGYTF.